This T cell receptor (beta chain) emerged from a study of response to subunit inactivated influenza vaccine. Study-wide findings and caveats: Each seasonal influenza vaccination, the authors suggested, recruits few new T cells.

About this clonotype: What it binds is unknown.

Between the trimmed V and J ends, which lost 0 bases and 7 bases, there was a span of 12 bases. The CDR3 runs to 14 residues. Germline V lookup: CDR1 SGHDT, CDR2 YYEEEE. TCRdb recomputed calls from the RT-PCR reads with MiXCR, one row per CDR3 protein. Here the sample spans approximately 230,000 distinct CDR3 sequences, approximately 12% being singletons. Sequencing was performed on non-naive T cells sorted from PBMCs, taken 14 to 15 days before vaccination. V and J are TRBV5-6 and TRBJ2-3, with D tentatively TRBD2 (6 bases). This clonotype was obtained from a man in his fifties who received an inactivated influenza vaccine. The CDR3 region has the DNA TGTGCCAGCAGCTTGGTAACGGGGGAGTATACGCAGTATTTT. Its translation is CASSLVTGEYTQYF.